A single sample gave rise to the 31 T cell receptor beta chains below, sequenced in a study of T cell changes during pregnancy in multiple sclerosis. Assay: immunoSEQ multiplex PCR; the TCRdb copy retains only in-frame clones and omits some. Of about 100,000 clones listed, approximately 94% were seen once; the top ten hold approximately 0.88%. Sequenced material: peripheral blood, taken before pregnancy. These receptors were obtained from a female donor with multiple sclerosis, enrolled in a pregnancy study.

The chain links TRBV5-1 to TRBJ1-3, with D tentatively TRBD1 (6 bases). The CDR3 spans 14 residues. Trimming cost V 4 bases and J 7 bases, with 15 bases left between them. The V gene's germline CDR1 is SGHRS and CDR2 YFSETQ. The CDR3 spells CASSQKTGSNTIYF. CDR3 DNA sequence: TGCGCCAGCAGCCAAAAGACAGGCTCCAACACCATATATTTT.

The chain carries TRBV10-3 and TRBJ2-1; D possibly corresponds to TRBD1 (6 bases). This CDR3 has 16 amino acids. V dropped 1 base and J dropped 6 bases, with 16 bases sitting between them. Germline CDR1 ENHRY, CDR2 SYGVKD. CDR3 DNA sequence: TGTGCCATCAGTGAGTGGGGGCTAGGGCCTTTCAATGAGCAGTTCTTC. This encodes CAISEWGLGPFNEQFF.

The CDR3 loop is CASSLGRDYEQYF. The CDR3 DNA follows: TGTGCCAGCAGTTTAGGGCGGGACTACGAGCAGTACTTC. The J gene is TRBJ2-7, the V gene TRBV27, with a weak D call TRBD2 (6 bases). The germline V and J ends were trimmed by 2 bases and 3 bases, with 8 bases remaining between them. Looked up from germline, CDR1 is MNHEY and CDR2 is SMNVEV (reference sequence). The CDR3 spans 13 residues.

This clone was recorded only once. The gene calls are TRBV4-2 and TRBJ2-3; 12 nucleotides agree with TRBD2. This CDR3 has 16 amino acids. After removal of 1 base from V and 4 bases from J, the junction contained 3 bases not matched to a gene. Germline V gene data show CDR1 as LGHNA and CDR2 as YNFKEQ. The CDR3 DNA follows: TGTGCCAGCAGCCAAGCCCTAGCGGGAGGGTCAGATACGCAGTATTTT. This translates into CASSQALAGGSDTQYF.

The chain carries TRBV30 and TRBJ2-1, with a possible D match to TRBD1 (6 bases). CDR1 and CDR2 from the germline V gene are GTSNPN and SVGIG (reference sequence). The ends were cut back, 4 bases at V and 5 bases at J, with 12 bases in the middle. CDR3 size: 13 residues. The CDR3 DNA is TGTGCCTGGACCGGACAGAGCAACAATGAGCAGTTCTTC. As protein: CAWTGQSNNEQFF.

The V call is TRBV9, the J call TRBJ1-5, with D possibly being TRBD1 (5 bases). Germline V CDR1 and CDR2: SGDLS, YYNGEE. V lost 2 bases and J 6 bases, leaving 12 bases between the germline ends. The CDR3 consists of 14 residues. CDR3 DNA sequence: TGTGCCAGCAGCGTTTGGGACGGGGGTCAGCCCCAGCATTTT. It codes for CASSVWDGGQPQHF.

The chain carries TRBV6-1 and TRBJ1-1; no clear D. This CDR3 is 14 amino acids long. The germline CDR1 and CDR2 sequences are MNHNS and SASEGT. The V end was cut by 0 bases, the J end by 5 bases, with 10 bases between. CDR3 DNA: TGTGCCAGCAGTGAAGCGGGCAGTAGGACTGAAGCTTTCTTT. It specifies CASSEAGSRTEAFF.

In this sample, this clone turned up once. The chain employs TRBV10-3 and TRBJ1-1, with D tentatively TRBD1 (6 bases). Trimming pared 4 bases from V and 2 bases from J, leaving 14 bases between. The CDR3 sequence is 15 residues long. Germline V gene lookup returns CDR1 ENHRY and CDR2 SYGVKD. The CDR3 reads CAISGGEGGNTEAFF. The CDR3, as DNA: TGTGCCATCAGTGGTGGGGAGGGGGGAAACACTGAAGCTTTCTTT.

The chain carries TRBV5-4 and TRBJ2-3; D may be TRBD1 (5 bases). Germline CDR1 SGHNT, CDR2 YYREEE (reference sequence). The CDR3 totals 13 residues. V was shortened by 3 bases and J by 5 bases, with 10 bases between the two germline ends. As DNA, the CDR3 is TGTGCCAGCAGCTACTGGCAGGGAGATACGCAGTATTTT. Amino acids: CASSYWQGDTQYF.

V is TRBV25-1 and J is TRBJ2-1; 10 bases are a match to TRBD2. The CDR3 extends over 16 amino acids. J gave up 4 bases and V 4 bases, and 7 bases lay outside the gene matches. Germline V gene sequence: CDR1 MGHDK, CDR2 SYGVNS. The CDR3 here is CASSVRAGGLYNEQFF. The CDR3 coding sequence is TGTGCCAGCAGTGTTCGAGCGGGAGGGTTGTACAATGAGCAGTTCTTC.

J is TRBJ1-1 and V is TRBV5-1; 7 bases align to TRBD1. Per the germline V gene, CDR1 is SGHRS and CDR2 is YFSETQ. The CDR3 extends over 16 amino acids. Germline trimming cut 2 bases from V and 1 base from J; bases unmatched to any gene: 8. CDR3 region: CASSLSLYRGNTEAFF. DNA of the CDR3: TGCGCCAGCAGCTTATCCCTGTACAGGGGGAACACTGAAGCTTTCTTT.

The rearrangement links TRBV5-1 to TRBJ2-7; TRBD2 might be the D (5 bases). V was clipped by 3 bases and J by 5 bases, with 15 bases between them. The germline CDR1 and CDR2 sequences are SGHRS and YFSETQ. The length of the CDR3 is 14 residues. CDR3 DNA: TGCGCCAGCAGCTCCTACTCAACCGGGGACGAGCAGTACTTC. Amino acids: CASSSYSTGDEQYF.

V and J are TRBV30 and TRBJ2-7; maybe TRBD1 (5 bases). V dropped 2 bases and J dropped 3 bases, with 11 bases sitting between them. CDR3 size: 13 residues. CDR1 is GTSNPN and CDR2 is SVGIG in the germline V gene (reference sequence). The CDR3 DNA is TGTGCCTGGAGTCCCTTCGACAGCTACGAGCAGTACTTC. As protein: CAWSPFDSYEQYF. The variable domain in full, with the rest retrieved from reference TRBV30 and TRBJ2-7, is SQTIHQWPATLVQPVGSPLSLECTVEGTSNPNLYWYRQAAGRGLQLLFYSVGIGQISSEVPQNLSASRPQDRQFILSSKKLLLSDSGFYLCAWSPFDSYEQYFGPGTRLTVT.

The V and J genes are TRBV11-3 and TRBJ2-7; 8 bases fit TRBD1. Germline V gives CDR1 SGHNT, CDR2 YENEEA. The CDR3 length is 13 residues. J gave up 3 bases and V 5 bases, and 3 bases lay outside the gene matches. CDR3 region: CASSPGQVYEQYF. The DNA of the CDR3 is TGTGCCAGCAGCCCGGGACAGGTCTACGAGCAGTACTTC.

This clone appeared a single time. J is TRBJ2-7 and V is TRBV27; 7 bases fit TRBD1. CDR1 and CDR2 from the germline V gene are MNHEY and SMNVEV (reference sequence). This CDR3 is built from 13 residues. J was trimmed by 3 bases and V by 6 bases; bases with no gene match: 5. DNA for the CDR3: TGTGCCAGCAGCCCCGGGACAGTCTACGAGCAGTACTTC. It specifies CASSPGTVYEQYF.

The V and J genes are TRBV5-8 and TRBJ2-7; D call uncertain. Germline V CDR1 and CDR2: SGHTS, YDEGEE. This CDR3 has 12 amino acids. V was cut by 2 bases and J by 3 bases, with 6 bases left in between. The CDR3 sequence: CASSFPGYEQYF. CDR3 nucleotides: TGTGCCAGCAGCTTCCCGGGCTACGAGCAGTACTTC.

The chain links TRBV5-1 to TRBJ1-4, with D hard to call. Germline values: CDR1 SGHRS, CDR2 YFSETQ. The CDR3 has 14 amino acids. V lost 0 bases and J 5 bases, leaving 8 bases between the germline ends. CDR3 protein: CASSLDTQNEKLFF. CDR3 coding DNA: TGCGCCAGCAGCTTGGACACCCAGAATGAAAAACTGTTTTTT.

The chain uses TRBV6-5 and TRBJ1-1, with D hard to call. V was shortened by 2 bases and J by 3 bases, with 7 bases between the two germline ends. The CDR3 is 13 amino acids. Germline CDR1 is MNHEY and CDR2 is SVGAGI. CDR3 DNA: TGTGCCAGCAGTTACGGGCAGCACACTGAAGCTTTCTTT. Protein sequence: CASSYGQHTEAFF.

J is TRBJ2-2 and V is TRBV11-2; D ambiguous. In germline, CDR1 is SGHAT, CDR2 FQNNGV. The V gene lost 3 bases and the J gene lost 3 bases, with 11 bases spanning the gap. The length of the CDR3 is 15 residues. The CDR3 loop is CASSLLTSDTGELFF. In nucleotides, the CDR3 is TGTGCCAGCAGCTTGCTAACCTCCGACACCGGGGAGCTGTTTTTT. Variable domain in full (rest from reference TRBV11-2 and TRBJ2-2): EAGVAQSPRYKIIEKRQSVAFWCNPISGHATLYWYQQILGQGPKLLIQFQNNGVVDDSQLPKDRFSAERLKGVDSTLKIQPAKLEDSAVYLCASSLLTSDTGELFFGEGSRLTVL.

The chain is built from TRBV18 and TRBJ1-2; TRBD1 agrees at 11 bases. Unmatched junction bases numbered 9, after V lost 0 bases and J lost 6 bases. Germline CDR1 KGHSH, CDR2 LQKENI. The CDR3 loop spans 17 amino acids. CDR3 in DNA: TGTGCCAGCTCACCACCAATCCAGGACAGGGGGCTGGATGGCTACACCTTC. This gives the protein CASSPPIQDRGLDGYTF.

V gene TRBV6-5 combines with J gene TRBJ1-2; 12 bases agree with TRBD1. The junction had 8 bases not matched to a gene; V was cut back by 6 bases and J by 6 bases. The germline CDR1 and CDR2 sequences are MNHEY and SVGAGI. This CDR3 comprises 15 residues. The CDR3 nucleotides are TGTGCCAGCAGCCCCGGGACAGGGGGCAGAGATGGCTACACCTTC. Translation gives CASSPGTGGRDGYTF.

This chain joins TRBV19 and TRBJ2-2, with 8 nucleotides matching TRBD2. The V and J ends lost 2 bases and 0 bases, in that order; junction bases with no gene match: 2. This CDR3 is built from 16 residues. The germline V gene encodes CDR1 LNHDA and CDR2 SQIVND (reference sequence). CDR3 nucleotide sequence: TGTGCCAGTAGTATAAGCGGGAGAACGAACACCGGGGAGCTGTTTTTT. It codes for CASSISGRTNTGELFF.

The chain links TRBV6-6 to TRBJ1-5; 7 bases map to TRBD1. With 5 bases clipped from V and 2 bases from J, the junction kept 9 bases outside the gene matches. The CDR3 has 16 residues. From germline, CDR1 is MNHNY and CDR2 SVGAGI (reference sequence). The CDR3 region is CASSLTGARGNQPQHF. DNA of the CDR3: TGTGCCAGCAGTCTCACAGGGGCGAGAGGCAATCAGCCCCAGCATTTT.

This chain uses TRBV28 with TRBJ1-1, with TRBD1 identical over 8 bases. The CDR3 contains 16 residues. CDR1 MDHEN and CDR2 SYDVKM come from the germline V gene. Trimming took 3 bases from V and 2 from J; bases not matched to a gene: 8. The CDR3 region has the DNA TGTGCCAGCAGTTTTGGGGACAGGCGAGGAAACACTGAAGCTTTCTTT. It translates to CASSFGDRRGNTEAFF.

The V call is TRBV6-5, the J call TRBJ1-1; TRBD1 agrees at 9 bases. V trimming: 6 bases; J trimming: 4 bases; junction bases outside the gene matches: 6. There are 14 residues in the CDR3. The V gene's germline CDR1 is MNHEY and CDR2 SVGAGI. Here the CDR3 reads CASRETGGGTEAFF. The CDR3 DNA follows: TGTGCCAGCAGGGAGACAGGGGGGGGCACTGAAGCTTTCTTT.

The CDR3 is CASSETGVTEAFF. The CDR3 nucleotides read TGTGCCAGCAGTGAGACAGGGGTAACTGAAGCTTTCTTT. This chain uses TRBV6-6 with TRBJ1-1, with 8 bases that match TRBD1. The CDR3 extends over 13 amino acids. The J segment lost 5 bases and the V segment lost 5 bases, leaving 4 bases of the junction unmatched. CDR1 is MNHNY, CDR2 SVGAGI, per germline (reference sequence).

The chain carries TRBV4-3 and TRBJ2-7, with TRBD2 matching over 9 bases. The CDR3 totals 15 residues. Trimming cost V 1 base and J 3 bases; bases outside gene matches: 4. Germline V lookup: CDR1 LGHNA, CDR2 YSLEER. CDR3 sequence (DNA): TGCGCCAGCAGCCAAGCTCCTAGCGGGATCTACGAGCAGTACTTC. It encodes CASSQAPSGIYEQYF.

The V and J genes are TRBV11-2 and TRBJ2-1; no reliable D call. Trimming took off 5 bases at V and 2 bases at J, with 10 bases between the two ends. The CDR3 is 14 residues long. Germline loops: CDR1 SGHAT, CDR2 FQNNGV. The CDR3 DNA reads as TGTGCCAGCAGCCTGCGACTTACCTACAATGAGCAGTTCTTC. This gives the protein CASSLRLTYNEQFF.

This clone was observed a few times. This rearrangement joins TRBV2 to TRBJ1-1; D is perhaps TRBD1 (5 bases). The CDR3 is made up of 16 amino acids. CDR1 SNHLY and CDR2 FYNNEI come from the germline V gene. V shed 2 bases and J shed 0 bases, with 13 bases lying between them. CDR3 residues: CASSERGGAMNTEAFF. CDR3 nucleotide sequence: TGTGCCAGCAGTGAACGGGGAGGGGCCATGAACACTGAAGCTTTCTTT. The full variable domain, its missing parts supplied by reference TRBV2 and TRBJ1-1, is EPEVTQTPSHQVTQMGQEVILRCVPISNHLYFYWYRQILGQKVEFLVSFYNNEISEKSEIFDDQFSVERPDGSNFTLKIRSTKLEDSAMYFCASSERGGAMNTEAFFGQGTRLTVV.

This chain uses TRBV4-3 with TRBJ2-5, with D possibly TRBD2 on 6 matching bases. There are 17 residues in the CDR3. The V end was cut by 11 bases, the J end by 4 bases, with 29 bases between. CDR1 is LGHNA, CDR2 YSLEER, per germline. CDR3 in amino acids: CARGQADPGDDRETQYF. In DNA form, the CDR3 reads TGCGCCCGTGGCCAAGCGGACCCGGGAGATGATAGAGAGACCCAGTACTTC.

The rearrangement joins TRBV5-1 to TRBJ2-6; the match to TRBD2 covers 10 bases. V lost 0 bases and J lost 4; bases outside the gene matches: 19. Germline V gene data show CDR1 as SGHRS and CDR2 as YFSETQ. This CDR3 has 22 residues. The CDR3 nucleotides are TGCGCCAGCAGCTTGGCCGCCCGCCAGCGGGAGGGCCGAAATGCCGGGGCCAACGTCCTGACTTTC. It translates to CASSLAARQREGRNAGANVLTF.